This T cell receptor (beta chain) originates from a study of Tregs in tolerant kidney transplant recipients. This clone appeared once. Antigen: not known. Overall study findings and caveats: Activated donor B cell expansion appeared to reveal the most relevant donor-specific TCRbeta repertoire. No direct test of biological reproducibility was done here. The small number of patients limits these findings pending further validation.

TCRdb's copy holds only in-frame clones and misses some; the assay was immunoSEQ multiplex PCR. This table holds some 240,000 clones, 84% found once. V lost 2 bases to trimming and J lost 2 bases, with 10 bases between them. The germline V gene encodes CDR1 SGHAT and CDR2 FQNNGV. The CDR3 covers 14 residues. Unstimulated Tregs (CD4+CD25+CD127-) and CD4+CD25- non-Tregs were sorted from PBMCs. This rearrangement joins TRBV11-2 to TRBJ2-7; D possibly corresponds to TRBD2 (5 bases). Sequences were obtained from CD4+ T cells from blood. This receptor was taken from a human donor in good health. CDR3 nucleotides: TGTGCCAGCAGCTTATGGGCGGGCCCCTACGAGCAGTACTTC. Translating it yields CASSLWAGPYEQYF. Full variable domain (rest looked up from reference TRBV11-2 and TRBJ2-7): EAGVAQSPRYKIIEKRQSVAFWCNPISGHATLYWYQQILGQGPKLLIQFQNNGVVDDSQLPKDRFSAERLKGVDSTLKIQPAKLEDSAVYLCASSLWAGPYEQYFGPGTRLTVT.